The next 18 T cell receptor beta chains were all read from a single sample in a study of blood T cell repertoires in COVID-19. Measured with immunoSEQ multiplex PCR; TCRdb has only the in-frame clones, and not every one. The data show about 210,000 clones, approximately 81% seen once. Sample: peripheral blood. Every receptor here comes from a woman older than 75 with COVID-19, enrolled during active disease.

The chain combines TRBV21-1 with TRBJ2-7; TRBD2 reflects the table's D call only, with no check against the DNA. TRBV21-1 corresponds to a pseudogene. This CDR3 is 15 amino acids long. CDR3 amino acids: CASKIWDSGYYEQYV. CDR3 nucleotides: TGTGCCAGCAAAATTTGGGATAGCGGTTACTACGAGCAGTACGTC.

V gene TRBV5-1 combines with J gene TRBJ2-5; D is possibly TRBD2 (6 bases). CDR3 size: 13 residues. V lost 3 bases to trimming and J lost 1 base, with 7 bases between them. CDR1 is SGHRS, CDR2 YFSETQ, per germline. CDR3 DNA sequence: TGCGCCAGCAGCTCGGGACTCCAAGAGACCCAGTACTTC. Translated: CASSSGLQETQYF.

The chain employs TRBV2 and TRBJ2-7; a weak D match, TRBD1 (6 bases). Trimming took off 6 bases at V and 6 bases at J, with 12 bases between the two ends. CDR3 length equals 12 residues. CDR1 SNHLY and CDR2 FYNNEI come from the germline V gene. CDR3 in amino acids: CASSRGISEQYV. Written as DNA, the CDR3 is TGTGCCAGCAGCAGGGGAATCTCCGAGCAGTACGTC.

The CDR3 region is CASSSQQGASSYEQYV. The CDR3 bases are TGTGCCAGCAGTTCCCAACAGGGGGCGAGCTCCTACGAGCAGTACGTC. J is TRBJ2-7 and V is TRBV28; 9 bases map to TRBD1. V shed 4 bases and J 0 bases; nucleotides not matched to a gene: 7. This CDR3 comprises 16 residues. Germline V gene data show CDR1 as MDHEN and CDR2 as SYDVKM.

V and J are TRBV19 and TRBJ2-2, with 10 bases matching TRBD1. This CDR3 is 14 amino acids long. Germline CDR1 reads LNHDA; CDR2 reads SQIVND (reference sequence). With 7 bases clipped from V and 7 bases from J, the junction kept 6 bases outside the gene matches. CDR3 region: CASTPRTGGGELFF. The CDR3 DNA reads TGTGCCAGTACCCCACGGACAGGGGGCGGGGAGCTGTTTTTT.

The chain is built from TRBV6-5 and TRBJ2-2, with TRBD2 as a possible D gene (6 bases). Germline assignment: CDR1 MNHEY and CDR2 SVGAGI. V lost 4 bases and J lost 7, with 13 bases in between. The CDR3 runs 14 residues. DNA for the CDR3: TGTGCCAGCAGTTCCGCCCTGACTAGCGGGGAGCTGTTTTTT. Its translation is CASSSALTSGELFF.

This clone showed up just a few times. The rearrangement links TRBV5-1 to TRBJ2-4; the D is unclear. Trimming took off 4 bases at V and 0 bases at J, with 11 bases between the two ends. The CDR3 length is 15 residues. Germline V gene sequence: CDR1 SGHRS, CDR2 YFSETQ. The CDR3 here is CASSAENLAKNIQYF. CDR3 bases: TGCGCCAGCAGCGCGGAAAATCTAGCCAAAAACATTCAGTACTTC.

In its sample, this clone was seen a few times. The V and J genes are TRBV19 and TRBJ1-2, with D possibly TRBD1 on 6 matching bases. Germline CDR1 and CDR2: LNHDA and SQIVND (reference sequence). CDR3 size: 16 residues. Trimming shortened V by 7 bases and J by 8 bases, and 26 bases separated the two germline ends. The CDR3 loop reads CASTTSGGRRPHGYTF. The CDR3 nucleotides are TGTGCCAGTACTACCTCGGGGGGGCGCAGGCCCCACGGCTACACCTTC.

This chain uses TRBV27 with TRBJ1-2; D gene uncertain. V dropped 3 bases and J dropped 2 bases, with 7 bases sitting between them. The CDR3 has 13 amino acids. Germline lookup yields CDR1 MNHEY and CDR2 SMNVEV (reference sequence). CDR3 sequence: CASSFYSNYGYTF. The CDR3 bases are TGTGCCAGCAGTTTCTACTCGAACTATGGCTACACCTTC.

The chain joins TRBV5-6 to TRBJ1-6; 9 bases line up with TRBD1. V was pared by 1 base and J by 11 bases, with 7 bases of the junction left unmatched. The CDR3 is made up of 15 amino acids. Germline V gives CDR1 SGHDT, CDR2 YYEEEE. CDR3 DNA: TGTGCCAGCAGCTTGCAGGGACAGGGTATGACACCCCTCCACTTT. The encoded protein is CASSLQGQGMTPLHF.

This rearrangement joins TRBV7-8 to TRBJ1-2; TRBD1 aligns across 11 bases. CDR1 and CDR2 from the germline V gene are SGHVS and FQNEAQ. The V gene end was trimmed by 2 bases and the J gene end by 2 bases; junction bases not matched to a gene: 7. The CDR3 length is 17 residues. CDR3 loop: CASSLRDRGTANYGYTF. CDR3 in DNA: TGTGCCAGCAGCTTACGGGACAGGGGGACAGCAAACTATGGCTACACCTTC.

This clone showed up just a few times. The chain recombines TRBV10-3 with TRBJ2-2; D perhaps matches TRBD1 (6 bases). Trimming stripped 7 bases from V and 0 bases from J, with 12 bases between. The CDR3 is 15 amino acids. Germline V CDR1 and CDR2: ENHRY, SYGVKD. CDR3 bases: TGTGCCATCACTGAAGGACAGCCGAACACCGGGGAGCTGTTTTTT. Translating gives CAITEGQPNTGELFF.

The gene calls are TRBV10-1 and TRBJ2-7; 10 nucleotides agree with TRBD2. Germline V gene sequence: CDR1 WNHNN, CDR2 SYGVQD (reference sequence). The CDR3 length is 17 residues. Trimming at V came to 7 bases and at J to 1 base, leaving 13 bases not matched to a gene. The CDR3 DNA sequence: TGCGCCAGCACCCAACCCGTGCCTAGCGGGAGATCCTACGAGCAGTACTTC. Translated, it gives CASTQPVPSGRSYEQYF.

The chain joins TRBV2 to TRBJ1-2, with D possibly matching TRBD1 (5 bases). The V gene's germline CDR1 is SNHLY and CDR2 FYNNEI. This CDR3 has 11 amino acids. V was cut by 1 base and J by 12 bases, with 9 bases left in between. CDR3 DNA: TGTGCCAGCAGTGAAGGGCCAGGGAACACCTTC. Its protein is CASSEGPGNTF.

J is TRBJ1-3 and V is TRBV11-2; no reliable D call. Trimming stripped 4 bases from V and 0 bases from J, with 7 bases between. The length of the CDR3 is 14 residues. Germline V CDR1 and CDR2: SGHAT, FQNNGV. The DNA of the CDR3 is TGTGCCAGCAGCTCCAGTTTCTCTGGAAACACCATATATTTT. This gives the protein CASSSSFSGNTIYF.

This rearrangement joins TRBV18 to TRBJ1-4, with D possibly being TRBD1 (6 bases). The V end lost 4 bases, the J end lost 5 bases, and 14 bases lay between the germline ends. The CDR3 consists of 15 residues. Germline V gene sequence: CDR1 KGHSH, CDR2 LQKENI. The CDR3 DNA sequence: TGTGCCAGCTCACGGGGGACACCCGCCAATGAAAAACTGTTTTTT. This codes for CASSRGTPANEKLFF.

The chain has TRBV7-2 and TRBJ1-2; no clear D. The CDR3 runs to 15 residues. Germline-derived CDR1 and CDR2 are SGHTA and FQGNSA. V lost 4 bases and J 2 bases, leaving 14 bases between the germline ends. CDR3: CASSSQLRVNYGYTF. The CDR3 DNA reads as TGTGCCAGCAGCTCCCAACTACGGGTAAACTATGGCTACACCTTC.

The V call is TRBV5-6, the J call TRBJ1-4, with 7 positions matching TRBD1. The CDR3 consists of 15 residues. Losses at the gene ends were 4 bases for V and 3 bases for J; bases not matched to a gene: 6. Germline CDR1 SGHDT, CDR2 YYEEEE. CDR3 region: CASSLRQGANEKLFF. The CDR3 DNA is TGTGCCAGCAGCCTTCGACAGGGAGCTAATGAAAAACTGTTTTTT.